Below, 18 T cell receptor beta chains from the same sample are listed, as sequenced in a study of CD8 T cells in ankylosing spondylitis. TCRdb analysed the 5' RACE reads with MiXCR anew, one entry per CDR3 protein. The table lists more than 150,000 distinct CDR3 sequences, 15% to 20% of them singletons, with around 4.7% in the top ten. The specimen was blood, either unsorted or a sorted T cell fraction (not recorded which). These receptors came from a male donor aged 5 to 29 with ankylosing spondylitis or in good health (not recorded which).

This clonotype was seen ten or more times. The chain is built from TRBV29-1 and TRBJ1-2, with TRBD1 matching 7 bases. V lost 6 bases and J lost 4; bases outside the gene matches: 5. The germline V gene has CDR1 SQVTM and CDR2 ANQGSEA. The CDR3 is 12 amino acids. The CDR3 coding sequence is TGCAGCGTGGGACAGTCTAGCTATGGCTACACCTTC. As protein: CSVGQSSYGYTF.

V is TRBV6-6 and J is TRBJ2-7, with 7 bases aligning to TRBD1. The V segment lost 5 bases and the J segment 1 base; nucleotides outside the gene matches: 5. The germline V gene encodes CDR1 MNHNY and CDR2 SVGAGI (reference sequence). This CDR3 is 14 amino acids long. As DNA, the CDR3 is TGTGCCAGCAGTCAGAGGACAGGTTCCTACGAGCAGTACGTC. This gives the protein CASSQRTGSYEQYV.

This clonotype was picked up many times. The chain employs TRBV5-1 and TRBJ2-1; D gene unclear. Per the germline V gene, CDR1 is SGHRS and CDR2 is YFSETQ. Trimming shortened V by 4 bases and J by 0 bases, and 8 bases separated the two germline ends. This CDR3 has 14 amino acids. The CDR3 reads CASSRISSYNEQFF. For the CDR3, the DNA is TGCGCCAGCAGCCGGATCAGCTCCTACAATGAGCAGTTCTTC.

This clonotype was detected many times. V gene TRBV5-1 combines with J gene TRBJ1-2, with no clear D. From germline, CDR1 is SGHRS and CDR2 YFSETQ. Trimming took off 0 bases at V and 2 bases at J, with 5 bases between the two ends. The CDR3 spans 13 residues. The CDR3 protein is CASSLGRNYGYTF. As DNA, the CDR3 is TGCGCCAGCAGCTTGGGCAGGAACTATGGCTACACCTTC.

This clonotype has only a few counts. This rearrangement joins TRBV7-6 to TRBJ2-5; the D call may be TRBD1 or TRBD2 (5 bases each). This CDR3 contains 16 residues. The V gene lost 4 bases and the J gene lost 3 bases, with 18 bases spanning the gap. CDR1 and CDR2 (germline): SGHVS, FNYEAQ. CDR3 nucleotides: TGTGCCAGCAGCTCCGCCTTTGTTTTGGGGGAAGAGACCCAGTACTTC. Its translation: CASSSAFVLGEETQYF.

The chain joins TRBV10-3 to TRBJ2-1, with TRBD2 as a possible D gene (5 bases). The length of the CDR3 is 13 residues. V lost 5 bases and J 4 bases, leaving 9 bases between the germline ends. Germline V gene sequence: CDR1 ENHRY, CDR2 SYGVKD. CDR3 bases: TGTGCCATCAGTTTACTAGTTTACAATGAGCAGTTCTTC. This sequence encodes CAISLLVYNEQFF.

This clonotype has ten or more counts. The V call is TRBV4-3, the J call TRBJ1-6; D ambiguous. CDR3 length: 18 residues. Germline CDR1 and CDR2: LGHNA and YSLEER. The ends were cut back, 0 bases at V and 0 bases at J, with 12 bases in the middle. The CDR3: CASSQDDIRSSYNSPLHF. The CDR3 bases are TGCGCCAGCAGCCAAGATGACATCCGAAGCTCCTATAATTCACCCCTCCACTTT.

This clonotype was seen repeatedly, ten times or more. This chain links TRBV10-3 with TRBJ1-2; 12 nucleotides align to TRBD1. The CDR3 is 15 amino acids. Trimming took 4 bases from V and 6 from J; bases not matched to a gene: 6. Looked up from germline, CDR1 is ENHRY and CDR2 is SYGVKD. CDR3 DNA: TGTGCCATCAGTGTGGGACAGGGGGCGGCGGATGGCTACACCTTC. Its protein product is CAISVGQGAADGYTF.

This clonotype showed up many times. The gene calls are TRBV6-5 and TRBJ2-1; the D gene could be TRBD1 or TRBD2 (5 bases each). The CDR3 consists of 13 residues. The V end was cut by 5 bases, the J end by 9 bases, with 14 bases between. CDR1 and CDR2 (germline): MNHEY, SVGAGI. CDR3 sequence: CASSRNPGTEQFF. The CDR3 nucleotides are TGTGCCAGCAGTCGCAACCCCGGGACTGAGCAGTTCTTC.

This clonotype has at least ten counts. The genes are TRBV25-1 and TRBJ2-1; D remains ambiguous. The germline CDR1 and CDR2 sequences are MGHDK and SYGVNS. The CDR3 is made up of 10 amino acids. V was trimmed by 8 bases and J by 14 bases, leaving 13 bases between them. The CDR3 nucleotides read TGTGCCAGCCTAATAGAGCCTAAGTTCTTC. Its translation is CASLIEPKFF.

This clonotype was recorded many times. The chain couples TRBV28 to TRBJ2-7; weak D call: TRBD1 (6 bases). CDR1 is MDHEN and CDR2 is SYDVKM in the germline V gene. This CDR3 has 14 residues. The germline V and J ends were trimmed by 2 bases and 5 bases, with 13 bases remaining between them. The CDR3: CASSLTGRPHEQYV. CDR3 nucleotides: TGTGCCAGCAGTTTAACAGGGCGCCCCCACGAGCAGTACGTC.

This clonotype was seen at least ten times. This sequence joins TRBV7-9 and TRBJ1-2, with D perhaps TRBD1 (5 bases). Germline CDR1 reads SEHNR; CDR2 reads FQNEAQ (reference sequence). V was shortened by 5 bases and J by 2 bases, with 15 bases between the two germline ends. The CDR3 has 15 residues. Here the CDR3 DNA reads TGTGCCAGCAGCCCGGGTGCGGGGGGAAACTATGGCTACACCTTC. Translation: CASSPGAGGNYGYTF. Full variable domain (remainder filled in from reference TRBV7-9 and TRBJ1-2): DTGVSQNPRHKITKRGQNVTFRCDPISEHNRLYWYRQTLGQGPEFLTYFQNEAQLEKSRLLSDRFSAERPKGSFSTLEIQRTEQGDSAMYLCASSPGAGGNYGYTFGSGTRLTVV.

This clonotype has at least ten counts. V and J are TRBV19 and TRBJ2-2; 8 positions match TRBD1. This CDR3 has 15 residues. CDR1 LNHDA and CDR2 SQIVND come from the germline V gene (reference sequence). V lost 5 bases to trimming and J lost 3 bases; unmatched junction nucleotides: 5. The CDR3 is CASSQLDRDTGELFF. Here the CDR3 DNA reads TGTGCCAGTAGTCAATTGGACAGGGACACCGGGGAGCTGTTTTTT.

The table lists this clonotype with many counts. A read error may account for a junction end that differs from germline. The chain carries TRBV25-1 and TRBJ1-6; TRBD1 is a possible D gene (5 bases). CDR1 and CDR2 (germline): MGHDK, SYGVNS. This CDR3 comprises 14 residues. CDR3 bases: TGTGCCAGTAAGCAAGGCGGGGCTAATTCATCCCTCCACTTT. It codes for CASKQGGANSSLHF.

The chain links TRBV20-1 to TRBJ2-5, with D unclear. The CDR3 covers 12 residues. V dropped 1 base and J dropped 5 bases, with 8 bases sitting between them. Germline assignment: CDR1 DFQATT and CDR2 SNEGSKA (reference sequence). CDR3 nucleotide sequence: TGCAGTGCTAGAGGGCCTGGGGAGACCCAGTACTTC. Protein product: CSARGPGETQYF.

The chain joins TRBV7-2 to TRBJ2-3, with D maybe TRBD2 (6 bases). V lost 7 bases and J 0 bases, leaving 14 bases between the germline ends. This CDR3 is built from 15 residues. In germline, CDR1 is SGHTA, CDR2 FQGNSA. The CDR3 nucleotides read TGTGCCAGCACCCCCTCGGGGACTAGCACAGATACGCAGTATTTT. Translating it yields CASTPSGTSTDTQYF.

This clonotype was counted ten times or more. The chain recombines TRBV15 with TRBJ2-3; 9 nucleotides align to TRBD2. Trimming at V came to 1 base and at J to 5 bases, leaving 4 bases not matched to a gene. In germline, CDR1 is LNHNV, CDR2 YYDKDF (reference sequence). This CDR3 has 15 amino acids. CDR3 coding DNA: TGTGCCACCAGCAGAGCGATTAGCGGGAGAGATACGCAGTATTTT. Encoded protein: CATSRAISGRDTQYF.

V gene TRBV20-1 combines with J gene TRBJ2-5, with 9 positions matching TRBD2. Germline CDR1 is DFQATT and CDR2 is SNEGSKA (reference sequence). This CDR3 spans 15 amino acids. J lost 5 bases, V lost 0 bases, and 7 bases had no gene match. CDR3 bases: TGCAGTGCTAGAGATGCTAGCGGGATAGGTGAGACCCAGTACTTC. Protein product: CSARDASGIGETQYF.